Following are 19 T cell receptor beta chains from one sample sequenced in a study of shared clonotypes between healthy human individuals. The repertoire was sequenced with immunoSEQ multiplex PCR; TCRdb's copy has only in-frame clones and lacks some. Seen here are about 2.2 million clones, around 93% observed once, and the top ten hold under 2%. Naive-designated CD8 cells lacked CD45RO, were positively enriched for CCR7, and omitted terminally differentiated effector memory CD45RA+ cells. What was sequenced was naive CD8+ T cells from PBMCs. The receptors originated from a man in his late teens or twenties in good health. Some clones in this sample may be carry-over from other donors' samples.

V and J are TRBV27 and TRBJ2-7; 7 nucleotides align to TRBD1. V trimming: 0 bases; J trimming: 0 bases; junction bases outside the gene matches: 5. Germline CDR1 reads MNHEY; CDR2 reads SMNVEV (reference sequence). This CDR3 has 16 residues. CDR3 amino acids: CASSLSQGPVSYEQYF. The CDR3 coding sequence is TGTGCCAGCAGTTTATCACAGGGGCCCGTCTCCTACGAGCAGTACTTC.

This clone was counted once. The chain combines TRBV7-2 with TRBJ2-7, with D unclear. Germline CDR1 and CDR2: SGHTA and FQGNSA. The V gene lost 6 bases and the J gene lost 3 bases, with 12 bases spanning the gap. The CDR3 spans 13 residues. The CDR3 sequence: CASSPTTVYEQYF. Here the CDR3 DNA reads TGTGCCAGCAGTCCGACGACGGTCTACGAGCAGTACTTC.

The CDR3 sequence: CASSLTGTSGRNEQYF. The DNA for the CDR3 is TGTGCCAGCAGCCTAACCGGGACTAGCGGGAGAAACGAGCAGTACTTC. The V and J genes are TRBV7-8 and TRBJ2-7; TRBD2 agrees at 14 bases. The CDR3 loop spans 16 amino acids. The germline V gene has CDR1 SGHVS and CDR2 FQNEAQ. V lost 5 bases to trimming and J lost 5 bases; unmatched junction nucleotides: 8.

This clone was found once. The same CDR3 arises from other DNA sequences in this sample as well. The chain carries TRBV4-1 and TRBJ2-7; D gene unclear. Germline lookup yields CDR1 MGHRA and CDR2 YSYEKL. This CDR3 region has 15 residues. V was shortened by 0 bases and J by 0 bases, with 9 bases between the two germline ends. The CDR3 protein is CASSQEGGFSYEQYF. The CDR3 DNA reads TGCGCCAGCAGCCAAGAGGGCGGCTTCTCCTACGAGCAGTACTTC.

The rearrangement links TRBV5-4 to TRBJ2-7; TRBD1 agrees at 7 bases. Germline-derived CDR1 and CDR2 are SGHNT and YYREEE (reference sequence). With V trimmed by 4 bases and J by 0 bases, 4 bases remained unmatched. This CDR3 is 14 amino acids long. CDR3 nucleotide sequence: TGTGCCAGCAGCCAAAGGGACAGCTCCTACGAGCAGTACTTC. Translation gives CASSQRDSSYEQYF.

This chain connects TRBV28 to TRBJ2-1; a possible D gene is TRBD1 (6 bases). The germline V gene encodes CDR1 MDHEN and CDR2 SYDVKM. V gave up 8 bases and J gave up 5 bases, with 16 bases separating them. This CDR3 region has 14 residues. For the CDR3, the DNA is TGTGCCAGCCTCTCCACAGGGTGGAACAATGAGCAGTTCTTC. Protein product: CASLSTGWNNEQFF.

In the case of this clone: Other nucleotide sequences in the sample specify the same CDR3. The rearrangement joins TRBV13 to TRBJ2-7; perhaps D is TRBD1 or TRBD2 (5 bases each). This CDR3 is 14 amino acids long. CDR1 is PRHDT and CDR2 is FYEKMQ in the germline V gene (reference sequence). Trimming took off 4 bases at V and 1 base at J, with 11 bases between the two ends. The DNA of the CDR3 is TGTGCCAGCAGCTCCAGGGACGGATCCTACGAGCAGTACTTC. Amino acids: CASSSRDGSYEQYF.

The rearrangement uses TRBV4-2 and TRBJ2-7; 9 bases align to TRBD1. CDR3 length: 16 amino acids. Germline V lookup: CDR1 LGHNA, CDR2 YNFKEQ. The V and J ends lost 4 bases and 3 bases, in that order; junction bases with no gene match: 10. CDR3 DNA sequence: TGTGCCAGCAGCCCTGAACGGGACAGGGCTATCTACGAGCAGTACTTC. Translating gives CASSPERDRAIYEQYF.

This clone was detected only once. The rearrangement uses TRBV9 and TRBJ2-6, with no clear D. The germline V and J ends were trimmed by 1 base and 0 bases, with 11 bases remaining between them. The germline V gene encodes CDR1 SGDLS and CDR2 YYNGEE. This CDR3 comprises 17 residues. CDR3 coding DNA: TGTGCCAGCAGCGTATACAGAGGTAGCTCTGGGGCCAACGTCCTGACTTTC. This translates into CASSVYRGSSGANVLTF.

The rearrangement uses TRBV5-1 and TRBJ1-2, with D unresolved. This CDR3 is built from 11 residues. The germline V gene has CDR1 SGHRS and CDR2 YFSETQ. V was cut by 5 bases and J by 4 bases, with 6 bases left in between. CDR3 residues: CASRGTYGYTF. The CDR3, as DNA: TGCGCCAGCAGGGGAACCTATGGCTACACCTTC.

The table lists this clone with a count of one. The chain couples TRBV9 to TRBJ2-5; tentative D call: TRBD2 (6 bases). Trimming pared 3 bases from V and 7 bases from J, leaving 28 bases between. The CDR3 is 18 amino acids. Germline CDR1 reads SGDLS; CDR2 reads YYNGEE. CDR3 loop: CASSGRGGFAAPQGTQYF. The CDR3 DNA follows: TGTGCCAGCAGCGGCCGTGGGGGGTTCGCGGCCCCCCAGGGGACCCAGTACTTC. Looking up the rest from reference TRBV9 and TRBJ2-5 gives the full variable domain: DSGVTQTPKHLITATGQRVTLRCSPRSGDLSVYWYQQSLDQGLQFLIQYYNGEERAKGNILERFSAQQFPDLHSELNLSSLELGDSALYFCASSGRGGFAAPQGTQYFGPGTRLLVL.

The V call is TRBV14, the J call TRBJ1-5, with D perhaps TRBD1 (5 bases). The V gene's germline CDR1 is SGHDN and CDR2 FVKESK. There are 16 residues in the CDR3. V dropped 4 bases and J dropped 2 bases, with 15 bases sitting between them. DNA for the CDR3: TGTGCCAGCAGCCTACCACTTTGGGGCTGCAATCAGCCCCAGCATTTT. Protein product: CASSLPLWGCNQPQHF. The full variable domain, its missing parts supplied by reference TRBV14 and TRBJ1-5, is EAGVTQFPSHSVIEKGQTVTLRCDPISGHDNLYWYRRVMGKEIKFLLHFVKESKQDESGMPNNRFLAERTGGTYSTLKVQPAELEDSGVYFCASSLPLWGCNQPQHFGDGTRLSIL.

CDR3 region: CASSTGQGNEAFF. CDR3 nucleotide sequence: TGTGCCAGCAGCACAGGACAGGGGAACGAAGCTTTCTTT. The chain joins TRBV7-9 to TRBJ1-1, with 9 bases lining up with TRBD1. Germline V gives CDR1 SEHNR, CDR2 FQNEAQ (reference sequence). This CDR3 comprises 13 residues. V lost 5 bases to trimming and J lost 8 bases; unmatched junction nucleotides: 6.

V gene TRBV2 combines with J gene TRBJ2-7, with D maybe TRBD2 (5 bases). The germline V and J ends were trimmed by 8 bases and 1 base, with 15 bases remaining between them. This CDR3 region has 14 residues. From germline, CDR1 is SNHLY and CDR2 FYNNEI. The CDR3 sequence is CASPPARGSYEQYF. DNA for the CDR3: TGTGCCAGCCCACCCGCCAGAGGGTCCTACGAGCAGTACTTC.

This chain uses TRBV7-9 with TRBJ2-7, with 10 bases lining up with TRBD1. Germline V CDR1 and CDR2: SEHNR, FQNEAQ (reference sequence). Germline trimming cut 1 base from V and 7 bases from J; bases unmatched to any gene: 13. The CDR3 has 17 residues. CDR3 nucleotide sequence: TGTGCCAGCAGCTTAGGATACCGGGACAGGGGCTTGGAGGAGCAGTACTTC. It codes for CASSLGYRDRGLEEQYF.

The chain has TRBV19 and TRBJ1-5, with a weak D call TRBD1 (6 bases). Deletions cut 2 bases from V and 2 bases from J, with 19 bases between. Looked up from germline, CDR1 is LNHDA and CDR2 is SQIVND (reference sequence). The CDR3 contains 18 residues. In DNA form, the CDR3 reads TGTGCCAGTAGTATACCCCACGACAGGTATCGTGGCAATCAGCCCCAGCATTTT. Translated, it gives CASSIPHDRYRGNQPQHF.

This clone was detected only once. The chain uses TRBV5-5 and TRBJ2-7, with 11 positions matching TRBD1. V shed 4 bases, J shed 5 bases, and the junction held 17 bases outside the gene matches. This CDR3 is built from 18 residues. The germline V gene has CDR1 SGHKS and CDR2 YYEKEE (reference sequence). The CDR3: CASSGVGARTGGFHEQYF. CDR3 nucleotides: TGTGCCAGCAGCGGGGTTGGGGCACGGACAGGGGGCTTCCACGAGCAGTACTTC.

Points on this clone: Other DNA sequences from this sample encode an identical CDR3 as well. This chain connects TRBV6-1 to TRBJ2-3; the D is unclear. V was cut by 1 base and J by 3 bases, with 5 bases left in between. This CDR3 is built from 13 residues. Germline CDR1 is MNHNS and CDR2 is SASEGT. CDR3 coding DNA: TGTGCCAGCAGTGAAGATTATACAGATACGCAGTATTTT. It translates to CASSEDYTDTQYF.

The chain links TRBV25-1 to TRBJ1-1, with a possible D match to TRBD1 (6 bases). Germline assignment: CDR1 MGHDK and CDR2 SYGVNS. V was cut by 4 bases and J by 0 bases, with 18 bases left in between. The CDR3 runs to 17 residues. CDR3 nucleotides: TGTGCCAGCAGTGGACGGACAGTACCGATCATGAACACTGAAGCTTTCTTT. Translating gives CASSGRTVPIMNTEAFF. Looking up the rest from reference TRBV25-1 and TRBJ1-1 gives the full variable domain: EADIYQTPRYLVIGTGKKITLECSQTMGHDKMYWYQQDPGMELHLIHYSYGVNSTEKGDLSSESTVSRIRTEHFPLTLESARPSHTSQYLCASSGRTVPIMNTEAFFGQGTRLTVV.